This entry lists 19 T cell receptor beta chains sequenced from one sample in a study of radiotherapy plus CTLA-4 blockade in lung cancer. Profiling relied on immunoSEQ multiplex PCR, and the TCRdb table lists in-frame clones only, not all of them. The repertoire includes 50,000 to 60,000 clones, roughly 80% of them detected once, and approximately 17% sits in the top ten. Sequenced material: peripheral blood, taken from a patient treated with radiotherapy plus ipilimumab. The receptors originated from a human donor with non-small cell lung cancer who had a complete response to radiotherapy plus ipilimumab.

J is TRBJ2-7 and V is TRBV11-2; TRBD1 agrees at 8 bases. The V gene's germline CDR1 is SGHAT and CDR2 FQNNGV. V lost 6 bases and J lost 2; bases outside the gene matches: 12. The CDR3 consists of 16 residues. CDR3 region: CASRPGGGQEPYEQYF. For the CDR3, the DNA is TGTGCCAGCAGACCCGGTGGGGGACAGGAGCCCTACGAGCAGTACTTC.

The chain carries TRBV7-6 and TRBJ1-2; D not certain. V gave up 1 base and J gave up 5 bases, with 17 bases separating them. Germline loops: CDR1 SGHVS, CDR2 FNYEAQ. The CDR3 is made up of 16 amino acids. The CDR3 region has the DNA TGTGCCAGCAGCTTAGAACGGGGAGCCAGTGGGTATGGCTACACCTTC. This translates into CASSLERGASGYGYTF.

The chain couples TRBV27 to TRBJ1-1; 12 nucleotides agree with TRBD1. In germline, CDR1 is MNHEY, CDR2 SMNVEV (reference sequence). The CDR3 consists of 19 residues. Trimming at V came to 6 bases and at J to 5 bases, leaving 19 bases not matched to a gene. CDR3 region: CASSQLPGTGGKVGTEAFF. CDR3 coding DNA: TGTGCCAGCAGCCAACTCCCCGGGACAGGGGGCAAGGTGGGTACTGAAGCTTTCTTT.

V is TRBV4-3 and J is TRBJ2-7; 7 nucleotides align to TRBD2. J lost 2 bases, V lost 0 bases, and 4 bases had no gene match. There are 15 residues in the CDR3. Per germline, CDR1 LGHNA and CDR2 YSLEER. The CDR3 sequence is CASSQDPSGTYEQYF. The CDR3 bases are TGCGCCAGCAGCCAAGACCCTAGCGGTACCTACGAGCAGTACTTC.

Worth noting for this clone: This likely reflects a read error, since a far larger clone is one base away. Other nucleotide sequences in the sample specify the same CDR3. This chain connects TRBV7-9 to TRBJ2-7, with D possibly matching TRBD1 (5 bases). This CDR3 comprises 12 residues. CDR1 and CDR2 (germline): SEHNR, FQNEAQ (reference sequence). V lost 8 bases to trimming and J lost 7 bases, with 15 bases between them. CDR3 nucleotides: TGTGCCAGCCGAGGCACAGGCTATGAGCAGTACTTC. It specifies CASRGTGYEQYF.

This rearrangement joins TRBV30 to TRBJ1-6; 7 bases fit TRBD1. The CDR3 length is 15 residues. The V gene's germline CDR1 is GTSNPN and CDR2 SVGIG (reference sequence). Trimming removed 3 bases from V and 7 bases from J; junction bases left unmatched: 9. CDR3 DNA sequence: TGTGCCTGGAGGAGGGGGGACAGCAAGAATTCACCCCTCCACTTT. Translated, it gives CAWRRGDSKNSPLHF.

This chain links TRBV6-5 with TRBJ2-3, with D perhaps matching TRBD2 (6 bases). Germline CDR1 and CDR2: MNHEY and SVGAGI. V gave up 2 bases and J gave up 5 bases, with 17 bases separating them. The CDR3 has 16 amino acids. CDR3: CASSYRGRPSGDTQYF. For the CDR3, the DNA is TGTGCCAGCAGTTACCGAGGGAGGCCCTCCGGAGATACGCAGTATTTT.

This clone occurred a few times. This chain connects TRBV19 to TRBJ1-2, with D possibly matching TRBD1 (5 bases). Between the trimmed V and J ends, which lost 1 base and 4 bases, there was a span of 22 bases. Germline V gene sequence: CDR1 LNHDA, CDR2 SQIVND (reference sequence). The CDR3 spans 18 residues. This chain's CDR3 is CASSIGGTGSLLGYGYTF. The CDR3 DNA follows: TGTGCCAGTAGTATAGGTGGTACAGGCTCGCTGTTGGGCTATGGCTACACCTTC. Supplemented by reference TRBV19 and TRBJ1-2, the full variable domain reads DGGITQSPKYLFRKEGQNVTLSCEQNLNHDAMYWYRQDPGQGLRLIYYSQIVNDFQKGDIAEGYSVSREKKESFPLTVTSAQKNPTAFYLCASSIGGTGSLLGYGYTFGSGTRLTVV.

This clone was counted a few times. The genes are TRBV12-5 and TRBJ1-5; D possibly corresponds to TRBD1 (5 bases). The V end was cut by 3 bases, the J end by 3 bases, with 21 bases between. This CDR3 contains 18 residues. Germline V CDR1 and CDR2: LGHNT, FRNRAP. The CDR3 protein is CASGLLGETRRDNQPQHF. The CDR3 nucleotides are TGTGCTAGTGGTTTATTAGGGGAAACCAGAAGGGACAATCAGCCCCAGCATTTT.

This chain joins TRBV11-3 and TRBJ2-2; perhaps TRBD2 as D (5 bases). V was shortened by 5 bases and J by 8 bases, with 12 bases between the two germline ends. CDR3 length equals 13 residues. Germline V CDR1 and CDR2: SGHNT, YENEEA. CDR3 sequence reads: CASSRGSSGELFF. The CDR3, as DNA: TGTGCCAGCAGCCGGGGTTCTTCTGGGGAGCTGTTTTTT.

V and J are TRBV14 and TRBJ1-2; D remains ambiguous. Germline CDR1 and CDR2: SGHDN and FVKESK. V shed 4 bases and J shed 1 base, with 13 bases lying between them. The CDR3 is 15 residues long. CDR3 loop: CASSLRGGDNYGYTF. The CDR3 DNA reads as TGTGCCAGCAGCCTACGTGGAGGCGATAACTATGGCTACACCTTC.

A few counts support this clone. CDR3 amino acids: CASSLRGPTEAFF. The DNA of the CDR3 is TGTGCCAGCAGCCTCAGGGGGCCCACTGAAGCTTTCTTT. The chain combines TRBV7-2 with TRBJ1-1; TRBD1 matches 8 bases. Per germline, CDR1 SGHTA and CDR2 FQGNSA. V was clipped by 5 bases and J by 4 bases; unmatched bases: 3. The CDR3 covers 13 residues.

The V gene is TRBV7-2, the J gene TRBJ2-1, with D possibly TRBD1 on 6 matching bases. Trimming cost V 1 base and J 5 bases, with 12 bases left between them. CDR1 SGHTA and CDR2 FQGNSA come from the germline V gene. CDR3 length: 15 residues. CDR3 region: CASSLVAGTNNEQFF. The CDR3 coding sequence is TGTGCCAGCAGCTTAGTGGCAGGGACAAACAATGAGCAGTTCTTC.

The CDR3 loop is CASSGFRGDNSPLHF. In nucleotides, the CDR3 is TGTGCCAGCAGTGGATTTCGGGGGGATAATTCACCCCTCCACTTT. The J gene is TRBJ1-6, the V gene TRBV2, with D possibly matching TRBD1 (5 bases). Trimming shortened V by 4 bases and J by 5 bases, and 12 bases separated the two germline ends. CDR3 size: 15 residues. Germline V gene sequence: CDR1 SNHLY, CDR2 FYNNEI.

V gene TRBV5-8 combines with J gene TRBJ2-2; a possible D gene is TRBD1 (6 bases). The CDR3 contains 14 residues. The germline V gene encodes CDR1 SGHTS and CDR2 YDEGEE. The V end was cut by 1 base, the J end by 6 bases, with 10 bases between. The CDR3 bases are TGTGCCAGCAGCTTGACAGGGTCCGCCGGGGAGCTGTTTTTT. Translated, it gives CASSLTGSAGELFF.

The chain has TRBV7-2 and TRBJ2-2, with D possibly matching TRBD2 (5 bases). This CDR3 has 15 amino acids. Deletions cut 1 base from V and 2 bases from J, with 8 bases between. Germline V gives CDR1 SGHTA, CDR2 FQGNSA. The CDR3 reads CASSLGGRNTGELFF. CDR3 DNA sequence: TGTGCCAGCAGCTTAGGAGGGAGAAACACCGGGGAGCTGTTTTTT.

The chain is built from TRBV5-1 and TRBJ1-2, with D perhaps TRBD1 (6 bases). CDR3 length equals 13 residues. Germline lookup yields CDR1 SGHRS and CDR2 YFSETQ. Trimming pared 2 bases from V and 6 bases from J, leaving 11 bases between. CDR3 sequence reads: CASSLQGGDGYTF. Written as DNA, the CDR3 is TGCGCCAGCAGCTTACAGGGTGGGGATGGCTACACCTTC.

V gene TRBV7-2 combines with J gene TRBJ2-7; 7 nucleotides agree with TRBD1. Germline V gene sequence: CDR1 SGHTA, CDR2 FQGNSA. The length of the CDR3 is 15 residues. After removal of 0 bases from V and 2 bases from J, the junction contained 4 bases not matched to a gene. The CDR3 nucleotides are TGTGCCAGCAGCTTAGCGACAGGGCTGGCCTACGAGCAGTACTTC. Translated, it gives CASSLATGLAYEQYF. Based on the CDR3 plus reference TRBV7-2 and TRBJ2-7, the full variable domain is GAGVSQSPSNKVTEKGKDVELRCDPISGHTALYWYRQSLGQGLEFLIYFQGNSAPDKSGLPSDRFSAERTGGSVSTLTIQRTQQEDSAVYLCASSLATGLAYEQYFGPGTRLTVT.

CDR3 nucleotides: TGTGCCAGCTCACCGGGATGGGACAGAAACAATGAGCAGTTCTTC. It encodes CASSPGWDRNNEQFF. The chain uses TRBV18 and TRBJ2-1, with 7 bases aligning to TRBD1. CDR1 and CDR2 (germline): KGHSH, LQKENI. CDR3 length: 15 residues. The junction had 7 bases not matched to a gene; V was cut back by 3 bases and J by 5 bases.